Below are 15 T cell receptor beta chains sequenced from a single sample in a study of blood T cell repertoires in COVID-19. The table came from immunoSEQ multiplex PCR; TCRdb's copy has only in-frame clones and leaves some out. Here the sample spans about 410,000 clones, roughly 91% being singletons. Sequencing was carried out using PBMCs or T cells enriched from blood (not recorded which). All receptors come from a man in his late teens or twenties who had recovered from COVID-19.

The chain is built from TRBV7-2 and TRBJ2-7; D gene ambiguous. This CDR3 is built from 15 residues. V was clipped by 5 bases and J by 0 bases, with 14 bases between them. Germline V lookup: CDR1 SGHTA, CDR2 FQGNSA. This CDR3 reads CASSPQAFSSYEQYF. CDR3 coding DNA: TGTGCCAGCAGCCCGCAGGCTTTTAGCTCCTACGAGCAGTACTTC.

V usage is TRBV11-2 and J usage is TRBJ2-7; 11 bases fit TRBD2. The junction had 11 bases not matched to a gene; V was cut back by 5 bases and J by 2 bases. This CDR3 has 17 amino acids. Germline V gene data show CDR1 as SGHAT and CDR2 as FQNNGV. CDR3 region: CASSQPQLAGATYEQYF. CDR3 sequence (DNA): TGTGCCAGCAGCCAACCCCAACTAGCGGGGGCTACCTACGAGCAGTACTTC.

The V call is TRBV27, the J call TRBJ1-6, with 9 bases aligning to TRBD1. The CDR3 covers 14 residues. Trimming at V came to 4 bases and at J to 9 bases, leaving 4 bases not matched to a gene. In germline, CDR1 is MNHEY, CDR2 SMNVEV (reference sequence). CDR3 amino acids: CASSSRTGVSPLHF. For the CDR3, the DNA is TGTGCCAGCAGTTCTAGGACAGGGGTTTCACCCCTCCACTTT.

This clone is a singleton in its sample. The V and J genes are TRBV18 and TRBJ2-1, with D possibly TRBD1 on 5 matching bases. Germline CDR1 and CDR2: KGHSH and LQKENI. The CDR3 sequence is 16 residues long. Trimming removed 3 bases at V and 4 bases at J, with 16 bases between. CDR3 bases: TGTGCCAGCTCACCGGGGCTGGGTGGACCGTACAATGAGCAGTTCTTC. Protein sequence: CASSPGLGGPYNEQFF.

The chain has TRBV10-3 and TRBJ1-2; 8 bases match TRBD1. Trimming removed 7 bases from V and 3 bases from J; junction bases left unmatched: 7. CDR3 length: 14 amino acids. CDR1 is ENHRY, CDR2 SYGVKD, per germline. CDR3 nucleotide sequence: TGTGCCATCATGGGGGACAGGCGCTACTATGGCTACACCTTC. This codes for CAIMGDRRYYGYTF.

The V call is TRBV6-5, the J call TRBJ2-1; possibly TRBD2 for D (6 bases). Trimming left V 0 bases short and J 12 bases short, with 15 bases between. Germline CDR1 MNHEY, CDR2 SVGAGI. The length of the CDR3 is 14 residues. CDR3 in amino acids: CASSYSRGGKWQFF. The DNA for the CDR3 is TGTGCCAGCAGTTACTCGAGAGGAGGGAAGTGGCAGTTCTTC.

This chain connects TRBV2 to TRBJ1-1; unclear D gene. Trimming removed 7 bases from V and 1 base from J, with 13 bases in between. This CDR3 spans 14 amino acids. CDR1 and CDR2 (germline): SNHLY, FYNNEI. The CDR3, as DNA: TGTGCCAGCACCCTAATAGAGAGGAACACTGAAGCTTTCTTT. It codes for CASTLIERNTEAFF.

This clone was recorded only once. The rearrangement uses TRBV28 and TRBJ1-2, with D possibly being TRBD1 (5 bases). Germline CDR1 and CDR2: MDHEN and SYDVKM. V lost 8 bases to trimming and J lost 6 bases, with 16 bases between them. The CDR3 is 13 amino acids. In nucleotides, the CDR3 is TGTGCCAGCTCGGACATAAGAATCCATGGCTACACCTTC. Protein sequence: CASSDIRIHGYTF.

The CDR3 region has the DNA TGCGCCAGCAGTGAGACAGGGCCAGCGAACACCGGGGAGCTGTTTTTT. Translated: CASSETGPANTGELFF. This chain joins TRBV10-1 and TRBJ2-2; D perhaps matches TRBD1 (6 bases). This CDR3 spans 16 amino acids. The germline gives CDR1 WNHNN, CDR2 SYGVQD (reference sequence). Trimming stripped 2 bases from V and 0 bases from J, with 10 bases between.

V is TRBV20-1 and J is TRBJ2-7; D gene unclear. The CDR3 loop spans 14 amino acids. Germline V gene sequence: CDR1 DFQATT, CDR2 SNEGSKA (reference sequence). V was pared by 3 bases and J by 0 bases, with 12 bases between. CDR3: CSASIQESSYEQYF. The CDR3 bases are TGCAGTGCTAGTATTCAGGAAAGCTCCTACGAGCAGTACTTC.

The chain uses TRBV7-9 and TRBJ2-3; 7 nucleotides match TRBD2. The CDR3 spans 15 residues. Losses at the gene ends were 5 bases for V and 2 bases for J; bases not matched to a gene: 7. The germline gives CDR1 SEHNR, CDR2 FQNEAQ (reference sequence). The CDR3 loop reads CASSGRDYDTDTQYF. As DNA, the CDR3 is TGTGCCAGCAGCGGCCGGGACTACGACACAGATACGCAGTATTTT.

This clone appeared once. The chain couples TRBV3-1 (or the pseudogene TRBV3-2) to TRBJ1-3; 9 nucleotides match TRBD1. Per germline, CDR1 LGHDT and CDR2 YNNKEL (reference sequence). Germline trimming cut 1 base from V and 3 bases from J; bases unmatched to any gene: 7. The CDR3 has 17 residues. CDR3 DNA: TGTGCCAGCAGCCAAGCCGGGGGGACAGGGAGTGGAAACACCATATATTTT. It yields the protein CASSQAGGTGSGNTIYF.

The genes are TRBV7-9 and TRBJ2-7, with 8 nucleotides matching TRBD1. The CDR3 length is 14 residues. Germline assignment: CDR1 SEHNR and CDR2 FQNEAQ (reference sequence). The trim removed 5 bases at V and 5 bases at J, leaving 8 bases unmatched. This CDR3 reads CASSPPGGGDEQYF. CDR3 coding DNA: TGTGCCAGCAGCCCCCCAGGGGGCGGGGACGAGCAGTACTTC.

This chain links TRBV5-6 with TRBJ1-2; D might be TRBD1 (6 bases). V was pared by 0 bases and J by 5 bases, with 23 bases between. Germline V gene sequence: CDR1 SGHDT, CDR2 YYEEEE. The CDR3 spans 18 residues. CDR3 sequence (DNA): TGTGCCAGCAGCTTGGGGATCCCCCGGGGACAAGAGGGTTATGGCTACACCTTC. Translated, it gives CASSLGIPRGQEGYGYTF.

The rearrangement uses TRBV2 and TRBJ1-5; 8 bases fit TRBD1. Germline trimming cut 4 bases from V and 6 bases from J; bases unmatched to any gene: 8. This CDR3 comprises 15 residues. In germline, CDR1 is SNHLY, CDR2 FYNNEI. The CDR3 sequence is CASSVNRGGGQPQHF. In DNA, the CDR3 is TGTGCCAGCAGTGTAAACAGGGGGGGCGGTCAGCCCCAGCATTTT.